The 9 T cell receptor beta chains below come from one sample, sequenced in a study of cytomegalovirus exposure and HLA in healthy donors. It was with 60 Vbeta and 13 Jbeta primers that the PCR ran. Produced via immunoSEQ multiplex PCR; TCRdb's table is partial and in-frame only. The table includes roughly 100,000 clones, roughly three quarters detected once. The material sequenced was PBMCs. Source of these receptors: a male donor in good health and CMV-seropositive.

The rearrangement joins TRBV28 to TRBJ1-3, with D unresolved. V lost 7 bases to trimming and J lost 7 bases, with 8 bases between them. There are 11 residues in the CDR3. Germline V gene data show CDR1 as MDHEN and CDR2 as SYDVKM. The CDR3 DNA reads TGTGCCAGCACCGCGTGGAACACCATATATTTT. It codes for CASTAWNTIYF.

The rearrangement uses TRBV7-3 and TRBJ2-1, with D hard to call. The V end lost 2 bases, the J end lost 0 bases, and 5 bases lay between the germline ends. The germline gives CDR1 SGHTA, CDR2 FQGTGA. The CDR3 is 14 amino acids. The CDR3 reads CASSLRSSYNEQFF. CDR3 DNA: TGTGCCAGCAGCTTACGTAGCTCCTACAATGAGCAGTTCTTC. Supplemented by reference TRBV7-3 and TRBJ2-1, the full variable domain reads GAGVSQTPSNKVTEKGKYVELRCDPISGHTALYWYRQSLGQGPEFLIYFQGTGAADDSGLPNDRFFAVRPEGSVSTLKIQRTERGDSAVYLCASSLRSSYNEQFFGPGTRLTVL.

The J gene is TRBJ1-1, the V gene TRBV5-5, with TRBD1 identical over 9 bases. Losses at the gene ends were 4 bases for V and 0 bases for J; bases not matched to a gene: 7. The CDR3 is 16 residues long. CDR1 SGHKS and CDR2 YYEKEE come from the germline V gene (reference sequence). DNA of the CDR3: TGTGCCAGCAGCAAGGGGACAGGGAACATGAACACTGAAGCTTTCTTT. It translates to CASSKGTGNMNTEAFF.

V and J are TRBV11-2 and TRBJ2-7, with 7 positions matching TRBD1. With 1 base clipped from V and 5 bases from J, the junction kept 8 bases outside the gene matches. The CDR3 covers 15 residues. Germline V gene sequence: CDR1 SGHAT, CDR2 FQNNGV. The chain's CDR3 is CASSLVGGLLHEQYF. The CDR3 region has the DNA TGTGCCAGCAGCTTAGTAGGGGGCCTCCTCCACGAGCAGTACTTC.

This clone came up a few times. This chain uses TRBV11-2 with TRBJ2-5; TRBD2 aligns across 10 bases. The CDR3 runs to 15 residues. The germline V gene has CDR1 SGHAT and CDR2 FQNNGV. V gave up 7 bases and J gave up 3 bases; unmatched junction bases: 8. The CDR3: CASTLRGTSEETQYF. DNA for the CDR3: TGTGCCAGCACCTTGCGCGGGACTAGCGAAGAGACCCAGTACTTC. The full variable domain, rest sourced from reference TRBV11-2 and TRBJ2-5, is EAGVAQSPRYKIIEKRQSVAFWCNPISGHATLYWYQQILGQGPKLLIQFQNNGVVDDSQLPKDRFSAERLKGVDSTLKIQPAKLEDSAVYLCASTLRGTSEETQYFGPGTRLLVL.

The sample holds a few counts of this clone. This chain links TRBV20-1 with TRBJ1-1; no clear D. Trimming took off 2 bases at V and 7 bases at J, with 8 bases between the two ends. This CDR3 has 11 residues. CDR1 DFQATT and CDR2 SNEGSKA come from the germline V gene (reference sequence). Written as DNA, the CDR3 is TGCAGTGCTAGATGGTCAGTTGAAGCTTTCTTT. Protein: CSARWSVEAFF.

This clone was detected once. V gene TRBV9 combines with J gene TRBJ2-3, with 8 bases matching TRBD2. Germline V gene data show CDR1 as SGDLS and CDR2 as YYNGEE. There are 14 residues in the CDR3. Losses at the gene ends were 3 bases for V and 11 bases for J; bases not matched to a gene: 11. The CDR3 here is CASSGIAGPPGQYF. The CDR3 DNA follows: TGTGCCAGCAGCGGTATAGCGGGACCCCCGGGGCAGTATTTT.

The gene calls are TRBV20-1 and TRBJ2-1; D unclear. Germline-derived CDR1 and CDR2 are DFQATT and SNEGSKA (reference sequence). V was shortened by 0 bases and J by 8 bases, with 5 bases between the two germline ends. The CDR3 sequence is 11 residues long. This CDR3 reads CSARDVDEQFF. The CDR3 nucleotides are TGCAGTGCTAGAGATGTAGATGAGCAGTTCTTC.

This sequence joins TRBV5-1 and TRBJ2-1; TRBD2 aligns across 9 bases. Germline V lookup: CDR1 SGHRS, CDR2 YFSETQ. J lost 4 bases, V lost 4 bases, and 6 bases had no gene match. CDR3 length equals 15 residues. Written as DNA, the CDR3 is TGCGCCAGCAGCGGAGGGACTAGCTTTTACAATGAGCAGTTCTTC. It translates to CASSGGTSFYNEQFF.